A selection of T cell receptor beta chains follows, all from one sample in a study of T cells in Graves' hyperthyroidism and ophthalmopathy. TCRdb independently ran MiXCR on the multiplex PCR reads; one entry per CDR3 protein. This table has 270,000 or so distinct CDR3 sequences, roughly 15% appearing once. The sample consisted of blood. The source of these receptors is a woman in her fifties or sixties with Graves' hyperthyroidism that later progressed to Graves' ophthalmopathy. Each CDR3 is given with its conserved first and last residue. The D gene is left open where the match is weak. The size field is filled for only some rows; it gives once, few, many or a size class.

d_gene,abundance,j_gene,v_gene,CDR3nt,CDR3aa
-,many,TRBJ1-1,TRBV4-2,TGTGCCAGCACCCATTGGGGGACTGAAGCTTTCTTT,CASTHWGTEAFF
TRBD2,many,TRBJ2-3,TRBV24-1,TGTGCCACCAACGAGCGGGAGGGGGATACGCAGTATTTT,CATNEREGDTQYF
-,many,TRBJ2-7,TRBV28,TGTGCCAGCAGTTTTGGCGAGCAGTACTTC,CASSFGEQYF
TRBD1,many,TRBJ2-3,TRBV10-1,TGCGCCAGCAGCGGATACAGTGGGGCAGGGGGCGAAGATACGCAGTATTTT,CASSGYSGAGGEDTQYF
TRBD1,many,TRBJ2-2,TRBV29-1,TGCAGCGTGGACAGGAGGAACACCGGGGAGCTGTTTTTT,CSVDRRNTGELFF
-,many,TRBJ2-1,TRBV24-1,TGTGCCACCAGTGACCATCCGGGGCCCAATGAGCAGTTCTTC,CATSDHPGPNEQFF
-,many,TRBJ2-3,TRBV20-1,TGCAGTCTAAGGAGCTCAGATACGCAGTATTTT,CSLRSSDTQYF
TRBD2,many,TRBJ2-7,TRBV30,TGTGCCTGGACGGAACCGGGACTAGCATACGAGCAGTACTTC,CAWTEPGLAYEQYF
-,-,TRBJ2-1,TRBV4-1,TGCGCCAGCAGCCAAGCCGGGGACTACAATGAGCAGTTCTTC,CASSQAGDYNEQFF
-,few,TRBJ1-1,TRBV20-1,TGCAGTGCTCCCAGGGGCGGGGAGATCTCTGAAGCTTTCTTT,CSAPRGGEISEAFF
TRBD1,many,TRBJ2-7,TRBV20-1,TGCAGTGACCGGGACAGGAGACAATACGAGCAGTACTTC,CSDRDRRQYEQYF
TRBD2,many,TRBJ2-7,TRBV6-2/TRBV6-3,TGTGCCAGCAGTTACGGACTAGCCAGAGAGCGCGAGCAGTACTTC,CASSYGLAREREQYF
-,many,TRBJ2-2,TRBV2,TGTGCCAGCAGTGAAGACTTGGTACAAACCGGGGAGCTGTTTTTT,CASSEDLVQTGELFF
-,-,TRBJ1-5,TRBV19,TGTGCCAGTAGTCCCCCCCTTGAGGAGAAACAGCCCCAGCATTTT,CASSPPLEEKQPQHF
TRBD2,-,TRBJ2-3,TRBV14,TGTGCCAGCAGCCAACTGTTTAGCGGGAGCACAGATACGCAGTATTTT,CASSQLFSGSTDTQYF
TRBD1,-,TRBJ2-7,TRBV18,TGTGCCAGCTCACCCCAACACCGGACAGGGTACTACGAGCAGTACTTC,CASSPQHRTGYYEQYF
-,-,TRBJ1-5,TRBV20-1,TGCAGTGCTAGAGCGGGACGGGGGATGCGTCAGCCCCAGCATTTT,CSARAGRGMRQPQHF
-,many,TRBJ2-2,TRBV14,TGTGCCAGCAGCCACGTTCTCACCGGGGAGCTGTTTTTT,CASSHVLTGELFF
-,many,TRBJ1-5,TRBV2,TGTGCCAGCACTGATTATAGCAATCAGCCCCAGCATTTT,CASTDYSNQPQHF
-,-,TRBJ1-6,TRBV12-3/TRBV12-4,TGTGCCAGCAGTATAGGGGTGAGCTCCTATAATTCACCCCTCCACTTT,CASSIGVSSYNSPLHF
-,-,TRBJ1-4,TRBV5-1,TGCGCCAGCAGACGGGGGGGCGATGAAAAACTGTTTTTT,CASRRGGDEKLFF
TRBD2,many,TRBJ2-2,TRBV28,TGTGCCACTGAACCGGGACTAGGGACCACCGGGGAGCTGTTTTTT,CATEPGLGTTGELFF
-,-,TRBJ2-6,TRBV24-1,TGTGCCACCAGTGATGGGGGCTCTGGGGCCAACGTCCTGACTTTC,CATSDGGSGANVLTF
TRBD1,few,TRBJ2-7,TRBV20-1,TGCAGCTGGGACAGGGGTTCTTTTTACGAGCAGTACTTC,CSWDRGSFYEQYF